What follows are 8 T cell receptor beta chains derived from one specimen sequenced in a study of T cell responses to AZD1222 COVID-19 vaccine. The data were produced by immunoSEQ multiplex PCR, yet TCRdb's version contains in-frame clones alone and is incomplete. The table records hundreds of thousands of clones, about 93% of them present only once. The starting material was peripheral blood, obtained on day 0 of MenACWY control vaccination. These receptors all come from an adult in good health.

CDR3 sequence reads: CATSSPFRGGGGEKLFF. The CDR3 coding sequence is TGTGCCACCAGCAGCCCCTTCCGGGGGGGAGGAGGTGAAAAACTGTTTTTT. The chain combines TRBV15 with TRBJ1-4; perhaps TRBD1 as D (5 bases). CDR1 is LNHNV, CDR2 YYDKDF, per germline (reference sequence). The CDR3 runs 17 residues. Trimming shortened V by 3 bases and J by 7 bases, and 21 bases separated the two germline ends.

The chain couples TRBV6-5 to TRBJ1-5, with TRBD1 as a possible D gene (5 bases). The length of the CDR3 is 14 residues. Trimming took 4 bases from V and 2 from J, leaving 9 bases between them. Germline loops: CDR1 MNHEY, CDR2 SVGAGI. The DNA for the CDR3 is TGTGCCAGCAGTTCCACGGGGGGCAATCAGCCCCAGCATTTT. It is translated as CASSSTGGNQPQHF.

The chain joins TRBV28 to TRBJ1-5; TRBD1 aligns across 12 bases. Looked up from germline, CDR1 is MDHEN and CDR2 is SYDVKM. V lost 3 bases, J lost 6 bases, and 6 bases stayed unmatched. This CDR3 region has 16 residues. CDR3 DNA sequence: TGTGCCAGCAGTTTGGGGACAGGGGGCTCGAGTCAGCCCCAGCATTTT. Translation gives CASSLGTGGSSQPQHF. Filled out from reference TRBV28 and TRBJ1-5, the complete variable domain reads DVKVTQSSRYLVKRTGEKVFLECVQDMDHENMFWYRQDPGLGLRLIYFSYDVKMKEKGDIPEGYSVSREKKERFSLILESASTNQTSMYLCASSLGTGGSSQPQHFGDGTRLSIL.

As to this clone: Other DNA sequences in the same sample also yield this CDR3. The J gene is TRBJ1-5, the V gene TRBV7-9; D remains ambiguous. This CDR3 is built from 13 residues. Trimming took off 2 bases at V and 5 bases at J, with 7 bases between the two ends. Germline V gives CDR1 SEHNR, CDR2 FQNEAQ (reference sequence). In DNA form, the CDR3 reads TGTGCCAGCAGCTTATCAGGAGATCAGCCCCAGCATTTT. It is translated as CASSLSGDQPQHF.

V is TRBV28 and J is TRBJ1-2; D ambiguous. This CDR3 has 15 amino acids. Trimming took 1 base from V and 3 from J, leaving 12 bases between them. The germline V gene has CDR1 MDHEN and CDR2 SYDVKM. The CDR3 here is CASSLSTPTDYGYTF. In DNA form, the CDR3 reads TGTGCCAGCAGTTTATCCACCCCCACCGACTATGGCTACACCTTC.

The V call is TRBV5-6, the J call TRBJ2-7, with D unresolved. The germline V gene has CDR1 SGHDT and CDR2 YYEEEE. Trimming stripped 1 base from V and 6 bases from J, with 14 bases between. The CDR3 covers 14 residues. For the CDR3, the DNA is TGTGCCAGCAGCTTGTGGCCCTCCCCAAGCGAGCAGTACTTC. Translating gives CASSLWPSPSEQYF.

The V gene is TRBV4-3, the J gene TRBJ2-2; D may be TRBD1 (6 bases). CDR1 and CDR2 (germline): LGHNA, YSLEER. The CDR3 runs 16 residues. Deletions cut 0 bases from V and 1 base from J, with 9 bases between. The CDR3 region has the DNA TGCGCCAGCAGCCAAGACCGACAGGTGAACACCGGGGAGCTGTTTTTT. Translating gives CASSQDRQVNTGELFF.

V is TRBV2 and J is TRBJ2-1, with 9 bases aligning to TRBD1. The CDR3 spans 14 residues. Germline CDR1 and CDR2: SNHLY and FYNNEI. Germline trimming cut 6 bases from V and 6 bases from J; bases unmatched to any gene: 6. CDR3 sequence reads: CASRAGTGFNEQFF. DNA for the CDR3: TGTGCCAGCAGAGCCGGGACAGGGTTCAATGAGCAGTTCTTC.